The 5 T cell receptor beta chains reported below all come from one sample, sequenced in a study of T cell responses to AZD1222 COVID-19 vaccine. The method was immunoSEQ multiplex PCR; TCRdb's version includes in-frame clones alone and lacks a portion of them. The table has about 180,000 clones, about nine tenths seen once; the top ten hold about 1.4%. Sequenced here: peripheral blood, sampled on day 0 of AZD1222 vaccination. The source of these receptors is an adult in good health.

The gene calls are TRBV10-3 and TRBJ2-7; no reliable D call. The V end was cut by 6 bases, the J end by 3 bases, with 21 bases between. Germline V gives CDR1 ENHRY, CDR2 SYGVKD. CDR3 length: 16 amino acids. The CDR3 here is CAISDPLVIPLYEQYF. The CDR3 bases are TGTGCCATCAGCGACCCATTGGTGATTCCTCTCTACGAGCAGTACTTC.

This clone was detected only once. J is TRBJ2-1 and V is TRBV5-1; 14 bases line up with TRBD2. V lost 4 bases to trimming and J lost 6 bases; unmatched junction nucleotides: 9. The CDR3 is made up of 17 amino acids. The germline gives CDR1 SGHRS, CDR2 YFSETQ. CDR3 DNA sequence: TGCGCCAGCAGCCCCGGGACTAGCGGGGGTGCGTTCAATGAGCAGTTCTTC. Its protein is CASSPGTSGGAFNEQFF.

This clone came up once. The V call is TRBV28, the J call TRBJ1-2; no clear D. V lost 6 bases and J 4 bases, leaving 9 bases between the germline ends. Germline assignment: CDR1 MDHEN and CDR2 SYDVKM. The CDR3 sequence is 12 residues long. CDR3 amino acids: CASSSELYGYTF. The DNA for the CDR3 is TGTGCCAGCAGCTCGGAGCTCTATGGCTACACCTTC.

The rearrangement links TRBV4-2 to TRBJ2-1; unclear D gene. This CDR3 comprises 15 residues. The germline V and J ends were trimmed by 0 bases and 5 bases, with 11 bases remaining between them. CDR1 and CDR2 from the germline V gene are LGHNA and YNFKEQ. The chain's CDR3 is CASSQDYAAHNEQFF. For the CDR3, the DNA is TGTGCCAGCAGCCAAGATTACGCGGCGCACAATGAGCAGTTCTTC.

The chain recombines TRBV6-6 with TRBJ1-5; D is perhaps TRBD1 (6 bases). The V end was cut by 5 bases, the J end by 0 bases, with 26 bases between. The CDR3 consists of 20 residues. The germline CDR1 and CDR2 sequences are MNHNY and SVGAGI (reference sequence). This CDR3 is CASSPPLGGGKSISNQPQHF. The CDR3 DNA reads as TGTGCCAGCAGTCCTCCCCTGGGGGGGGGCAAAAGTATTAGCAATCAGCCCCAGCATTTT.